These 24 T cell receptor beta chains were all obtained from the same sample, sequenced in a study of T cells expressing NK-cell markers. TCRdb re-called the 5' RACE reads; one entry per CDR3 protein, DNA not given. The sample includes roughly 350,000 distinct CDR3 sequences. Sequencing input: blood T cells: a sorted CD56 or NKG2C T cell subset, CD4+ or CD8+ T cells, or bulk PBMC T cells (not recorded which). These receptors came from a man aged 18-75 years in good health.

The chain joins TRBV20-1 to TRBJ1-5. The germline V gene has CDR1 DFQATT and CDR2 SNEGSKA (reference sequence). The CDR3 extends over 16 amino acids. CDR3 region: CSARVRSGYSNQPQHF.

The gene calls are TRBV2 and TRBJ2-7; TCRdb's D gene call, TRBD1, goes unchecked for lack of DNA. The CDR3 is 17 amino acids. Germline-derived CDR1 and CDR2 are SNHLY and FYNNEI. The CDR3 reads CASSKRAPGQGAYEQYF.

This chain joins TRBV18 and TRBJ2-1; checking the TCRdb D call of TRBD2 is not possible without DNA. Germline V lookup: CDR1 KGHSH, CDR2 LQKENI. The CDR3 runs 16 residues. The CDR3 loop reads CASSPPGTSGGNEQFF.

CDR3 residues: CASSHGDAGELFF. The chain has TRBV4-2 and TRBJ2-2. The germline gives CDR1 LGHNA, CDR2 YNFKEQ. The CDR3 sequence is 13 residues long.

This chain connects TRBV6-1 to TRBJ2-7. The CDR3 runs 12 residues. CDR1 MNHNS and CDR2 SASEGT come from the germline V gene. CDR3 sequence: CASRPTTREQYF.

The V and J genes are TRBV10-2 and TRBJ2-3; the D gene TCRdb calls, TRBD1, cannot be checked with no DNA. The germline gives CDR1 WSHSY, CDR2 SAAADI. CDR3 length: 12 residues. CDR3: CASRQGTDTQYF.

The rearrangement links TRBV12-3 or TRBV12-4 to TRBJ2-7; TCRdb's D call, TRBD2, is unchecked because there is no DNA. CDR3 length equals 14 residues. The CDR3: CASSLTSGGAEQYF.

The chain links TRBV12-3 or TRBV12-4 to TRBJ2-1; TCRdb calls TRBD2, which cannot be checked without DNA. There are 16 residues in the CDR3. The CDR3 protein is CASRGPGLAEYNEQFF.

The V and J genes are TRBV4-2 and TRBJ2-1. Germline values: CDR1 LGHNA, CDR2 YNFKEQ. CDR3 size: 13 residues. The CDR3 protein is CASSQERIDEQFF.

The chain links TRBV6-4 to TRBJ2-4; TCRdb picks TRBD2, but there is no DNA to check that call. CDR3 length: 18 residues. From germline, CDR1 is MRHNA and CDR2 SNTAGT. The CDR3 spells CASSVSLAGATRLGIQYF.

V is TRBV12-3 or TRBV12-4 and J is TRBJ2-1; TCRdb selects TRBD1, and the lack of DNA leaves this call unchecked. There are 15 residues in the CDR3. CDR3 protein: CASSFSGGASNEQFF.

V and J are TRBV7-9 and TRBJ2-3; TCRdb returns TRBD1, unconfirmable since there is no DNA. The CDR3 has 12 residues. Germline-derived CDR1 and CDR2 are SEHNR and FQNEAQ (reference sequence). CDR3 loop: CASRKGVNTQYF.

The gene calls are TRBV9 and TRBJ2-1; TCRdb returns TRBD2, unconfirmable since there is no DNA. Germline CDR1 reads SGDLS; CDR2 reads YYNGEE. This CDR3 comprises 16 residues. The CDR3 is CASSVAARGGLGEQFF.

The V and J genes are TRBV27 and TRBJ1-2. CDR1 is MNHEY, CDR2 SMNVEV, per germline (reference sequence). This CDR3 spans 16 amino acids. CDR3 protein: CASRWDGPLGNYGYTF.

The chain is built from TRBV12-5 and TRBJ2-7; TCRdb's assignment of TRBD1 cannot be checked, as there is no DNA. Germline V gives CDR1 LGHNT, CDR2 FRNRAP. CDR3 length: 15 amino acids. The CDR3: CASGPLGQGSNEQYF. Variable domain in full (rest from reference TRBV12-5 and TRBJ2-7): DARVTQTPRHKVTEMGQEVTMRCQPILGHNTVFWYRQTMMQGLELLAYFRNRAPLDDSGMPKDRFSAEMPDATLATLKIQPSEPRDSAVYFCASGPLGQGSNEQYFGPGTRLTVT.

J is TRBJ2-7 and V is TRBV10-3; TCRdb reports TRBD1, a call that lacks DNA to check it against. Germline CDR1 and CDR2: ENHRY and SYGVKD. This CDR3 comprises 12 residues. The CDR3 is CAVGTGGYEQYF.

The chain links TRBV28 to TRBJ2-1; absent DNA, TCRdb's TRBD1 call cannot be checked. The CDR3 sequence is 16 residues long. Germline V gene lookup returns CDR1 MDHEN and CDR2 SYDVKM. CDR3 protein: CASSPPPGGGRNEQFF.

This chain connects TRBV11-2 to TRBJ2-7; the TCRdb D gene call, TRBD2, has no DNA to confirm it. The CDR3 extends over 14 amino acids. CDR1 and CDR2 (germline): SGHAT, FQNNGV. CDR3 sequence: CASSPADGGYEQYF.

This rearrangement joins TRBV12-3 or TRBV12-4 to TRBJ1-6; TCRdb's D call, TRBD1, is unchecked because there is no DNA. This CDR3 is built from 17 residues. This chain's CDR3 is CASSLRFTGSRNSPLHF.

The chain links TRBV21-1 to TRBJ2-3. TRBV21-1 is termed a pseudogene. CDR3 length equals 17 residues. The CDR3 protein is CASSKVRGLAVTDTQYF.

The CDR3: CASSLAGTHEQYF. The rearrangement uses TRBV7-9 and TRBJ2-7; TCRdb calls TRBD2, which cannot be checked without DNA. The length of the CDR3 is 13 residues. Germline CDR1 reads SEHNR; CDR2 reads FQNEAQ (reference sequence).

The V gene is TRBV7-9, the J gene TRBJ2-5; TCRdb designates TRBD1, a call that cannot be tested without DNA. Germline lookup yields CDR1 SEHNR and CDR2 FQNEAQ (reference sequence). CDR3 size: 16 residues. The CDR3 sequence is CASSVRRGGGKETQYF.

This rearrangement joins TRBV5-1 to TRBJ2-3. The CDR3 is 14 amino acids. Germline assignment: CDR1 SGHRS and CDR2 YFSETQ. CDR3 sequence: CASSIAKRTDTQYF.

The gene calls are TRBV23-1 and TRBJ2-2; the D gene TCRdb calls, TRBD1, cannot be checked with no DNA. TRBV23-1 is classed as an ORF, of uncertain function. This CDR3 comprises 16 residues. The chain's CDR3 is CASSQGQGDFTGELFF.